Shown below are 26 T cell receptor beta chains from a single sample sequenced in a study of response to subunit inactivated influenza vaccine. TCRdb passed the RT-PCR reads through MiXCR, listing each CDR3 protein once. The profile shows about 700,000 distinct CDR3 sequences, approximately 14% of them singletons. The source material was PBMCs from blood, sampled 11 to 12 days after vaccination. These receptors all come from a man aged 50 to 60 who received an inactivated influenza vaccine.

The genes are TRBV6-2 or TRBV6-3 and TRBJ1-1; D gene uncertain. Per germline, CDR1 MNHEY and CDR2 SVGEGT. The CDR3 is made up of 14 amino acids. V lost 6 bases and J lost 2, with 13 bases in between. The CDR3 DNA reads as TGTGCCAGCAGGTCGAAGGGTCCAAACACTGAAGCTTTCTTT. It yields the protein CASRSKGPNTEAFF.

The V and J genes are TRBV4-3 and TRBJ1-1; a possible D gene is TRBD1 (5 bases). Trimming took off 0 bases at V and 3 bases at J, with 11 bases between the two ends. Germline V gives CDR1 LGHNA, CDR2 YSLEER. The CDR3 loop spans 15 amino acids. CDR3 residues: CASSQDLREYTEAFF. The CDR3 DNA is TGCGCCAGCAGCCAAGATCTCAGGGAGTACACTGAAGCTTTCTTT.

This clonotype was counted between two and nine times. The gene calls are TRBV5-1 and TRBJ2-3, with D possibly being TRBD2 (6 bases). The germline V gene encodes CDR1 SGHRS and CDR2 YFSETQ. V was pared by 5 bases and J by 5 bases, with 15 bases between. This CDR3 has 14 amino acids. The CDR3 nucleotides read TGCGCCAGCAGTAGGGACCCGCGGGGAGATACGCAGTATTTT. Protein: CASSRDPRGDTQYF.

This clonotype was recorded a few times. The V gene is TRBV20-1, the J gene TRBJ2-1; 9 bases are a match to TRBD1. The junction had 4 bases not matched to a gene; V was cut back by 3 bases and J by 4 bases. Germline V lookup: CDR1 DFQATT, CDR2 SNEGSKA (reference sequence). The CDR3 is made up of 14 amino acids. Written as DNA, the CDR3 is TGCAGTGCTAGTGCGGGACAGGGTTACAATGAGCAGTTCTTC. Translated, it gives CSASAGQGYNEQFF.

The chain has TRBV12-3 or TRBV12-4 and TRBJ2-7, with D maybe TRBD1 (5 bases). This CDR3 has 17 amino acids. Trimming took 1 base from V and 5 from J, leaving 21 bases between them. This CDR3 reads CASSLDIPWGAYDEQYF. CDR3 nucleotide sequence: TGTGCCAGCAGTTTAGATATCCCCTGGGGCGCCTATGACGAGCAGTACTTC.

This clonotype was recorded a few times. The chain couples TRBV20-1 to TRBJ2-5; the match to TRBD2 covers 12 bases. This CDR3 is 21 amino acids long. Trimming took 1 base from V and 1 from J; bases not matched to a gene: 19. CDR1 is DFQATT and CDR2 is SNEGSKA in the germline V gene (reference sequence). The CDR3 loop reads CSARAPAGTGRLAGAQETQYF. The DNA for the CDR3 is TGCAGTGCTAGAGCTCCGGCCGGGACGGGACGACTAGCGGGGGCCCAAGAGACCCAGTACTTC.

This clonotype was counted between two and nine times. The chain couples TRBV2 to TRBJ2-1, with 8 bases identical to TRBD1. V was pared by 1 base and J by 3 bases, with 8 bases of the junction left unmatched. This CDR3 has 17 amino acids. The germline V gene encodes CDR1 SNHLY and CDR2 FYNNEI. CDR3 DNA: TGTGCCAGCAGTGAAGGGGAGTGGGACAGGATCTACAATGAGCAGTTCTTC. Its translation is CASSEGEWDRIYNEQFF.

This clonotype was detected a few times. CDR3 bases: TGTGCCAGCAGCCAATTAAACCAGAACACTGAAGCTTTCTTT. This translates into CASSQLNQNTEAFF. The chain has TRBV4-2 and TRBJ1-1; D gene ambiguous. The ends were cut back, 2 bases at V and 1 base at J, with 8 bases in the middle. The germline CDR1 and CDR2 sequences are LGHNA and YNFKEQ. This CDR3 is 14 amino acids long.

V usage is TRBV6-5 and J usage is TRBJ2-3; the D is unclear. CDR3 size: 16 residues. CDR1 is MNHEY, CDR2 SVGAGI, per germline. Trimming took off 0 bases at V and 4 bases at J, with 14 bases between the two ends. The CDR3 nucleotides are TGTGCCAGCAGTTACTCCACCAGGCTCTACCCAGATACGCAGTATTTT. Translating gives CASSYSTRLYPDTQYF.

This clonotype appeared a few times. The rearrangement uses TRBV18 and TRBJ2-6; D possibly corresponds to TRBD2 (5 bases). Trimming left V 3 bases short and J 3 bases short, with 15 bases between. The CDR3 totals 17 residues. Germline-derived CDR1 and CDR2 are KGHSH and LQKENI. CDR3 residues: CASSPQRTAHGANVLTF. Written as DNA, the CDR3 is TGTGCCAGCTCACCTCAAAGGACTGCTCATGGGGCCAACGTCCTGACTTTC. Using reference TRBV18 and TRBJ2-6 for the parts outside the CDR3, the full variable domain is NAGVMQNPRHLVRRRGQEARLRCSPMKGHSHVYWYRQLPEEGLKFMVYLQKENIIDESGMPKERFSAEFPKEGPSILRIQQVVRGDSAAYFCASSPQRTAHGANVLTFGAGSRLTVL.

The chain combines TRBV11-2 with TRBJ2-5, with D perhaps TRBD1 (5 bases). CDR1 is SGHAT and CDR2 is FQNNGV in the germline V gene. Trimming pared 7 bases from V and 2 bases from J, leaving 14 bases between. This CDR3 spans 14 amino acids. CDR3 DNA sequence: TGTGCCAGCACCGCATTACCAGGGCAAGAGACCCAGTACTTC. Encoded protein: CASTALPGQETQYF.

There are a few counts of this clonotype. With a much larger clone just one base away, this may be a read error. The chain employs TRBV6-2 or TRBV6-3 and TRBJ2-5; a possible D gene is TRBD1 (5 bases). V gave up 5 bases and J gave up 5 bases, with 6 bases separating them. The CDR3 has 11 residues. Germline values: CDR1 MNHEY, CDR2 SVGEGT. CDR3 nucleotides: TGTGCCAGCAGTAAGGGGGAGACCCAGTACTTC. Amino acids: CASSKGETQYF.

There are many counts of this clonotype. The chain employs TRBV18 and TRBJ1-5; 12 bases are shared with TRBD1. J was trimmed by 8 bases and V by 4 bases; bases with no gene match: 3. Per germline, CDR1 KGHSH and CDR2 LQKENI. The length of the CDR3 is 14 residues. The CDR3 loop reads CASSRGQGAEPQHF. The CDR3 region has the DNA TGTGCCAGCTCACGGGGACAGGGGGCCGAGCCCCAGCATTTT.

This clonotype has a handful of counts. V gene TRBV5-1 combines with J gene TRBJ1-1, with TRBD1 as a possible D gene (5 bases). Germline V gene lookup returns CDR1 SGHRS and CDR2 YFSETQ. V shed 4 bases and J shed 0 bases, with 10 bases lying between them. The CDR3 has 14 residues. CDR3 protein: CASSIGTVNTEAFF. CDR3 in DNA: TGCGCCAGCAGCATAGGGACGGTGAACACTGAAGCTTTCTTT.

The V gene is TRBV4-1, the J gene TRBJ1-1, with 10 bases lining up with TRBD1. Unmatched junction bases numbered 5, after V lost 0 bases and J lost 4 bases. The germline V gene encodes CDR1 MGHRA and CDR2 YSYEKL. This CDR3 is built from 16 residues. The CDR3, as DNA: TGCGCCAGCAGCCAAGATTCAGGGACAGGGGTCACTGAAGCTTTCTTT. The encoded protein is CASSQDSGTGVTEAFF.

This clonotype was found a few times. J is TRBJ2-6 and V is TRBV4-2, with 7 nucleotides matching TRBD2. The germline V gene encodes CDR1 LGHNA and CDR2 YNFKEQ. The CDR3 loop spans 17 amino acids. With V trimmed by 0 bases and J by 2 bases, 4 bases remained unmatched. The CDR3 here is CASSQDWGGAGANVLTF. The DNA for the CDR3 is TGTGCCAGCAGCCAAGATTGGGGAGGGGCTGGGGCCAACGTCCTGACTTTC.

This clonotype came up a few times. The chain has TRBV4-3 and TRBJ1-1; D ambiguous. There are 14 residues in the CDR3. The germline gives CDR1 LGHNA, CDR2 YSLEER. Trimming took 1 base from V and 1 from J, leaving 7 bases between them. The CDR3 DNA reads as TGCGCCAGCAGCCAAGTCCAGGCGAACACTGAAGCTTTCTTT. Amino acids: CASSQVQANTEAFF.

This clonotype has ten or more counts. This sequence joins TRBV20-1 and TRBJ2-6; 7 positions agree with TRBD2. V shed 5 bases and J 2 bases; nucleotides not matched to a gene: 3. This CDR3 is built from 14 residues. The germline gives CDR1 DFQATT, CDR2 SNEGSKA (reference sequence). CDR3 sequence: CSASGGAGANVLTF. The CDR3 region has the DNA TGCAGTGCTTCGGGGGGAGCTGGGGCCAACGTCCTGACTTTC.

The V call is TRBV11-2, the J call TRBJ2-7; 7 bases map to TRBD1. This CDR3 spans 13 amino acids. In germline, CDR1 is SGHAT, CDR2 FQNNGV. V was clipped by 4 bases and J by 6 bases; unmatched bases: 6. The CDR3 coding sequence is TGTGCCAGCAGCTCCAACAGGGGTTCCGAGCAGTACTTC. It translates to CASSSNRGSEQYF.

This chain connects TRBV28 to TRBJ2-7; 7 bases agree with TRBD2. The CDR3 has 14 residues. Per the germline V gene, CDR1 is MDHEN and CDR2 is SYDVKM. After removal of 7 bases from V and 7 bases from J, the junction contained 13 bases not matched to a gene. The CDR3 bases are TGTGCCAGCACTAACGGACTAGGCGAAAGGGAGCAGTACTTC. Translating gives CASTNGLGEREQYF.

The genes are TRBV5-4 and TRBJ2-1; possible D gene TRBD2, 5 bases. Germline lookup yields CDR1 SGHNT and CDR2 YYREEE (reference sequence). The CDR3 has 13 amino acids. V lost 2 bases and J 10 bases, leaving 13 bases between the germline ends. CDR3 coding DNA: TGTGCCAGCAGCTTTAACCTAGCAGTAGAGCAGTTCTTC. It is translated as CASSFNLAVEQFF.

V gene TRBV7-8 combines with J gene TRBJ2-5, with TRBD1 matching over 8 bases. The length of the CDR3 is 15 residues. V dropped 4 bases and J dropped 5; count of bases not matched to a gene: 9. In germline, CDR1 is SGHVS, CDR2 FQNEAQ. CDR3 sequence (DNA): TGTGCCAGCAGCTCACTGGGACAGGTTGTCGAGACCCAGTACTTC. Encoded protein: CASSSLGQVVETQYF.

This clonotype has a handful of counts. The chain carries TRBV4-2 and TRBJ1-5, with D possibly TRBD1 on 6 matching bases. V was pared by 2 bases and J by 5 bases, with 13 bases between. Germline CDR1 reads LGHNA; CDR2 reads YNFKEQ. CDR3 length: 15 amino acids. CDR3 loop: CASSQSTGLDQPQHF. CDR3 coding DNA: TGTGCCAGCAGCCAAAGCACAGGGCTGGATCAGCCCCAGCATTTT.

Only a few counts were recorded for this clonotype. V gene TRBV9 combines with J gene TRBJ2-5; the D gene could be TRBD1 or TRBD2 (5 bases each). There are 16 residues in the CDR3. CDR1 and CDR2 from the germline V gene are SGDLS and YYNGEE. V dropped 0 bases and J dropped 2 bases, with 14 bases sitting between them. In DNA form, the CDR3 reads TGTGCCAGCAGCGTAGGGGGGAGTGTCACACAAGAGACCCAGTACTTC. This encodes CASSVGGSVTQETQYF.

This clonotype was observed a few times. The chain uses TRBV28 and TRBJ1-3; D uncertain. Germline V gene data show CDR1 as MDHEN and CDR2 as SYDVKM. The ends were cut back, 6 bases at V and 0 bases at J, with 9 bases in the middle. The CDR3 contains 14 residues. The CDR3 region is CASRSASSGNTIYF. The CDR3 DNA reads TGTGCCAGCAGGTCAGCTAGCTCTGGAAACACCATATATTTT.

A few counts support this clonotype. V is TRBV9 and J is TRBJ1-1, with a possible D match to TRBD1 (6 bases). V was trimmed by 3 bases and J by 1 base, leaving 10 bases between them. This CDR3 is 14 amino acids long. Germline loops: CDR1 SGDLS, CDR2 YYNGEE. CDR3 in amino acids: CASSAQGQNTEAFF. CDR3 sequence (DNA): TGTGCCAGCAGCGCCCAGGGACAGAACACTGAAGCTTTCTTT.